These 10 T cell receptor beta chains were all obtained from the same sample, sequenced in a study of post-analysis software for immune sequencing data. Overall study findings and caveats: Five TRBV segments were significantly more frequent in patients than in controls. TRBV5-6, TRBV5-1 and TRBV20-1 were among these segments.

Their specific antigens are unknown. TCR beta cDNA libraries had unique molecular identifiers. TCRdb processed the PCR reads anew with MiXCR; each CDR3 protein has one entry. The repertoire holds roughly 180,000 distinct CDR3 sequences, with 30% as singletons. The sample taken for sequencing was blood. The receptors stem from a girl aged 10 to 17 with multiple sclerosis.

Notes on this clonotype: A read error may be the cause here, since a much bigger clone is one base away. The chain has TRBV4-1 and TRBJ1-2; TRBD1 matches 7 bases. This CDR3 region has 15 residues. The germline CDR1 and CDR2 sequences are MGHRA and YSYEKL. V lost 4 bases to trimming and J lost 2 bases; unmatched junction nucleotides: 7. CDR3 bases: TGCGCCAGCAGCCCTGGACAGGAGCCCAACTATGGCTACACCTTC. Translated, it gives CASSPGQEPNYGYTF.

Only one count was recorded for this clonotype. A much larger clonotype is one base distant, so this may be a read error. J is TRBJ2-7 and V is TRBV7-8; TRBD1 is a possible D gene (5 bases). Germline V CDR1 and CDR2: SGHVS, FQNEAQ. The CDR3 length is 14 residues. The CDR3 coding sequence is TGTGCCAGCAGCTTACCTGACAGCTCCCACGAGCAGTACTTC. Its translation is CASSLPDSSHEQYF.

This clonotype was seen ten or more times. The chain recombines TRBV7-3 with TRBJ2-3; 11 bases map to TRBD1. Trimming at V came to 3 bases and at J to 1 base, leaving 0 bases not matched to a gene. The length of the CDR3 is 15 residues. Germline CDR1 is SGHTA and CDR2 is FQGTGA. Here the CDR3 DNA reads TGTGCCAGCAGCTTGGGACAGGGGGGCACAGATACGCAGTATTTT. This encodes CASSLGQGGTDTQYF.

This clonotype has just one count. The chain has TRBV7-2 and TRBJ2-1, with D possibly TRBD1 on 6 matching bases. V dropped 5 bases and J dropped 0 bases, with 14 bases sitting between them. CDR3 length equals 16 residues. Germline V gene lookup returns CDR1 SGHTA and CDR2 FQGNSA. The CDR3 sequence is CASSRGQSSSYNEQFF. In DNA, the CDR3 is TGTGCCAGCAGCCGTGGACAGAGCAGCTCCTACAATGAGCAGTTCTTC.

The chain combines TRBV12-3 or TRBV12-4 with TRBJ2-7; 7 positions agree with TRBD1. This CDR3 has 13 residues. Trimming at V came to 6 bases and at J to 6 bases, leaving 8 bases not matched to a gene. CDR3 sequence: CASRRQGLVEQYF. The CDR3 DNA is TGTGCCAGCAGAAGACAGGGTCTTGTCGAGCAGTACTTC.

This clonotype was observed once. The chain carries TRBV7-8 and TRBJ2-4; D remains unclear. The CDR3 spans 16 residues. Germline loops: CDR1 SGHVS, CDR2 FQNEAQ. Trimming stripped 1 base from V and 0 bases from J, with 10 bases between. DNA of the CDR3: TGTGCCAGCAGCTTAGAGACGGCTCTAGCCAAAAACATTCAGTACTTC. Its translation: CASSLETALAKNIQYF.

This clonotype was counted ten times or more. The chain is built from TRBV28 and TRBJ1-2; the match to TRBD1 covers 9 bases. Germline values: CDR1 MDHEN, CDR2 SYDVKM. This CDR3 contains 12 residues. Germline trimming cut 10 bases from V and 6 bases from J; bases unmatched to any gene: 6. CDR3 protein: CATRTGDHGYTF. The CDR3 DNA sequence: TGTGCCACACGGACAGGGGATCATGGCTACACCTTC.

The genes are TRBV7-3 and TRBJ2-7; TRBD1 aligns across 8 bases. The germline gives CDR1 SGHTA, CDR2 FQGTGA. The CDR3 runs to 15 residues. The V segment lost 5 bases and the J segment 5 bases; nucleotides outside the gene matches: 11. For the CDR3, the DNA is TGTGCCAGCAGCCTGGGACAGGCCTTATCCGACGAGCAGTACTTC. Translating gives CASSLGQALSDEQYF.

This clonotype was counted many times. The chain is built from TRBV7-9 and TRBJ2-7, with 14 positions matching TRBD2. The CDR3 loop spans 17 amino acids. J was trimmed by 1 base and V by 5 bases; bases with no gene match: 7. CDR1 and CDR2 from the germline V gene are SEHNR and FQNEAQ (reference sequence). The CDR3 reads CASSPKGLAGDSYEQYF. CDR3 DNA sequence: TGTGCCAGCAGCCCAAAGGGACTAGCGGGAGATTCCTACGAGCAGTACTTC.

This clonotype was seen a few times. V gene TRBV30 combines with J gene TRBJ1-2, with D uncertain. Germline CDR1 is GTSNPN and CDR2 is SVGIG (reference sequence). The CDR3 has 12 amino acids. V shed 1 base and J shed 3 bases, with 6 bases lying between them. CDR3 bases: TGTGCCTGGAGTGACAGTCACTATGGCTACACCTTC. Protein sequence: CAWSDSHYGYTF.